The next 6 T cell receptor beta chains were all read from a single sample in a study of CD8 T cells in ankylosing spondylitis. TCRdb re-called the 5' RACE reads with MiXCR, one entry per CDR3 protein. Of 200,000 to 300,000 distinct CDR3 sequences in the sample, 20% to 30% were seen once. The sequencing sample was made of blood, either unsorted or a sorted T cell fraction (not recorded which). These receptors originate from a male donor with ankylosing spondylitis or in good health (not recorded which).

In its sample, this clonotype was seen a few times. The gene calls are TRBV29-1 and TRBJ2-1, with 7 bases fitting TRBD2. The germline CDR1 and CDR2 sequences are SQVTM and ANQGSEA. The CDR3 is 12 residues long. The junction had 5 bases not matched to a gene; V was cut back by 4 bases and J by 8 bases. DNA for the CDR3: TGCAGCGTTGGGGCGGGAGTCGATGAGCAGTTCTTC. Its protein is CSVGAGVDEQFF.

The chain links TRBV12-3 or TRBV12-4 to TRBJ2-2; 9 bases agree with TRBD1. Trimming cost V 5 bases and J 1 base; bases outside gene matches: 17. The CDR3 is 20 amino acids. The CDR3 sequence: CASSHRGLRGVAGNTGELFF. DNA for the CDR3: TGTGCCAGCAGTCACAGGGGGCTGCGTGGGGTAGCGGGGAACACCGGGGAGCTGTTTTTT.

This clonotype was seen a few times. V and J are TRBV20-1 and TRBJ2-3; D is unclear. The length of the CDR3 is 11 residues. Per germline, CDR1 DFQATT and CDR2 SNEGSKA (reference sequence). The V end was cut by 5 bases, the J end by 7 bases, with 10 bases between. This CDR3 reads CSADFGYTQYF. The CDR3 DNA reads TGCAGTGCTGACTTCGGGTATACGCAGTATTTT.

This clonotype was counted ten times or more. The DNA of the CDR3 is TGTGCCAGCAGTCGGGATATCAATGAGCAGTTCTTC. As protein: CASSRDINEQFF. The chain recombines TRBV6-5 with TRBJ2-1, with D possibly being TRBD2 (5 bases). Germline CDR1 reads MNHEY; CDR2 reads SVGAGI. With 5 bases removed from V and 6 bases from J, the gap between germline ends came to 8 bases. This CDR3 spans 12 amino acids.

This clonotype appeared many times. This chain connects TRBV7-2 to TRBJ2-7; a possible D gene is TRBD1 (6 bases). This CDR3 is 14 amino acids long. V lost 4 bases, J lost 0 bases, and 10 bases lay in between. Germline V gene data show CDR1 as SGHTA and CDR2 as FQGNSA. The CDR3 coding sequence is TGTGCCAGCAGCTGGGACATCAACTCCTACGAGCAGTACTTC. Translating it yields CASSWDINSYEQYF. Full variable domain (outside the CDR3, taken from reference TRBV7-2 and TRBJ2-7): GAGVSQSPSNKVTEKGKDVELRCDPISGHTALYWYRQSLGQGLEFLIYFQGNSAPDKSGLPSDRFSAERTGGSVSTLTIQRTQQEDSAVYLCASSWDINSYEQYFGPGTRLTVT.

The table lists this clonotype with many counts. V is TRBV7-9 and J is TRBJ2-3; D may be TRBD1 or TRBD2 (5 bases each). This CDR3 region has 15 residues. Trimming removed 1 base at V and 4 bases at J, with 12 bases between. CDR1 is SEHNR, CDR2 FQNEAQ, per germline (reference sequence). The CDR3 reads CASSLGDRGADTQYF. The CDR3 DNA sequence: TGTGCCAGCAGCTTAGGGGACCGGGGCGCAGATACGCAGTATTTT.